This T cell receptor (beta chain) was found in a study of blood T cell repertoires in COVID-19. Study-wide context: Donors in the United States, Italy and Spain gave samples during acute or convalescent COVID-19. T cells, B-cell-depleted T cells, or PBMCs supplied cDNA or gDNA.

In the original workflow: Estimates of nucleated cell counts were drawn from the amplification of reference gene primers. TCRdb's table, derived via immunoSEQ multiplex PCR, lists solely in-frame clones and lacks some. That table gives V, J and clone size, and the DNA gave D and trimming. The top ten hold about 6.9% of the sample, which has about 100,000 clones, less than 90% seen once. This CDR3 spans 13 amino acids. V was shortened by 3 bases and J by 6 bases, with 12 bases between the two germline ends. The germline CDR1 and CDR2 sequences are MGHDK and SYGVNS. The specimen sequenced was peripheral blood. The chain is built from TRBV25-1 and TRBJ2-7; D might be TRBD2 (5 bases). The TCR originated in a man younger than 40 in a cohort sampled during active COVID-19. The CDR3 DNA reads as TGTGCCAGCAGTGACGGGGATTCGGGCGAGCAGTACTTC. Translated: CASSDGDSGEQYF.